This T cell receptor beta chain was identified during a study of blood T cell dynamics during melanoma immunotherapy. About the research overall: Patients with metastatic melanoma got pembrolizumab or nivolumab-ipilimumab as first-line care.

TCRdb's table, derived via immunoSEQ multiplex PCR, lists solely in-frame clones and lacks some. The data contain some 15,000 clones, approximately 90% of them singletons. The CDR3 loop spans 12 amino acids. Per the germline V gene, CDR1 is SGHRS and CDR2 is YFSETQ. Deletions cut 3 bases from V and 12 bases from J, with 14 bases between. As for time point: week 3, after first cycle of checkpoint inhibitor. The sample was blood, taken from a patient treated with checkpoint blockade. V usage is TRBV5-1 and J usage is TRBJ2-3; D remains unclear. The receptor was isolated from a human donor with melanoma. The CDR3 nucleotides read TGCGCCAGCAGCTCCGGGCGCTGGCCCCAGTATTTT. Residues: CASSSGRWPQYF.